Below are 13 T cell receptor beta chains sequenced from a single sample in a study of T cells in Graves' hyperthyroidism and ophthalmopathy. It was RNA transcripts that yielded the amplified TCR beta CDR3 regions. A first-round RT-PCR of the TCR CDR3 used the HTBI primer set. TCRdb redid the calling of the multiplex PCR reads with MiXCR, one entry per CDR3 protein. Among a few hundred thousand distinct CDR3 sequences, more than 13% were seen once, and the ten largest hold approximately 30%. The sequencing sample was made of blood. Receptor source: a woman in her twenties or thirties with Graves' hyperthyroidism.

This clonotype was detected many times. The J gene is TRBJ2-7, the V gene TRBV20-1, with 14 bases fitting TRBD2. The CDR3 runs to 19 residues. The V segment lost 3 bases and the J segment 7 bases; nucleotides outside the gene matches: 20. Germline V gene data show CDR1 as DFQATT and CDR2 as SNEGSKA (reference sequence). The CDR3 protein is CSASRKGARGLAGDKEQYF. CDR3 bases: TGCAGTGCTAGCCGAAAGGGGGCTCGGGGACTAGCGGGAGATAAAGAGCAGTACTTC.

The genes are TRBV11-2 and TRBJ2-3, with 8 nucleotides matching TRBD2. The CDR3 is 16 amino acids. V was pared by 5 bases and J by 2 bases, with 9 bases of the junction left unmatched. Germline V gene sequence: CDR1 SGHAT, CDR2 FQNNGV. CDR3 region: CASSHPSSGVTDTQYF. CDR3 DNA sequence: TGTGCCAGCAGCCACCCGAGTAGCGGGGTCACAGATACGCAGTATTTT.

In this sample, this clonotype turned up many times. This sequence joins TRBV15 and TRBJ2-5, with a tentative D call TRBD2 (6 bases). Germline CDR1 LNHNV, CDR2 YYDKDF (reference sequence). This CDR3 has 15 amino acids. Trimming shortened V by 0 bases and J by 4 bases, and 12 bases separated the two germline ends. CDR3 residues: CATSRELVGGETQYF. DNA for the CDR3: TGTGCCACCAGCAGAGAGCTCGTGGGGGGAGAGACCCAGTACTTC. Full variable domain (missing parts from reference TRBV15 and TRBJ2-5): DAMVIQNPRYQVTQFGKPVTLSCSQTLNHNVMYWYQQKSSQAPKLLFHYYDKDFNNEADTPDNFQSRRPNTSFCFLDIRSPGLGDTAMYLCATSRELVGGETQYFGPGTRLLVL.

This chain uses TRBV29-1 with TRBJ1-5; maybe TRBD1 (6 bases). The V gene lost 4 bases and the J gene lost 4 bases, with 11 bases spanning the gap. Germline loops: CDR1 SQVTM, CDR2 ANQGSEA. The CDR3 sequence is 13 residues long. The CDR3 protein is CSVVGQGNQPQHF. CDR3 DNA sequence: TGCAGCGTTGTTGGCCAGGGGAATCAGCCCCAGCATTTT. The full variable domain, rest sourced from reference TRBV29-1 and TRBJ1-5, is SAVISQKPSRDICQRGTSLTIQCQVDSQVTMMFWYRQQPGQSLTLIATANQGSEATYESGFVIDKFPISRPNLTFSTLTVSNMSPEDSSIYLCSVVGQGNQPQHFGDGTRLSIL.

The chain links TRBV2 to TRBJ1-3; D possibly corresponds to TRBD1 (6 bases). Trimming cost V 11 bases and J 1 base, with 18 bases left between them. The CDR3 covers 15 residues. The germline CDR1 and CDR2 sequences are SNHLY and FYNNEI. The CDR3 here is CAGQTGFGSGNTIYF. The CDR3 nucleotides are TGTGCCGGCCAAACAGGGTTCGGGTCTGGAAACACCATATATTTT.

This clonotype was observed a handful of times. J is TRBJ2-1 and V is TRBV10-3; TRBD2 matches at 11 bases. From germline, CDR1 is ENHRY and CDR2 SYGVKD. Trimming removed 6 bases from V and 1 base from J; junction bases left unmatched: 5. The CDR3 has 16 residues. The CDR3 nucleotides read TGTGCCATCAGAGCTACTAGCGGGAGTTCCTACAATGAGCAGTTCTTC. This codes for CAIRATSGSSYNEQFF.

This clonotype was picked up a small number of times. This sequence joins TRBV19 and TRBJ1-1; unclear D gene. The CDR3 covers 14 residues. Germline V lookup: CDR1 LNHDA, CDR2 SQIVND (reference sequence). Deletions cut 7 bases from V and 0 bases from J, with 12 bases between. CDR3 region: CASTKTQLNTEAFF. The CDR3 DNA follows: TGTGCCAGTACCAAGACACAATTGAACACTGAAGCTTTCTTT.

This clonotype has only a few counts. The chain is built from TRBV20-1 and TRBJ2-5; 11 bases are a match to TRBD2. Germline V gives CDR1 DFQATT, CDR2 SNEGSKA (reference sequence). V was pared by 5 bases and J by 2 bases, with 4 bases of the junction left unmatched. The CDR3 is 14 residues long. In DNA, the CDR3 is TGCAGTGCTGCCCGGACTAGCGGGCAAGAGACCCAGTACTTC. Translated, it gives CSAARTSGQETQYF.

The table lists this clonotype with many counts. V is TRBV29-1 and J is TRBJ2-1; D perhaps matches TRBD1 (6 bases). Germline V gives CDR1 SQVTM, CDR2 ANQGSEA. There are 15 residues in the CDR3. The V end was cut by 0 bases, the J end by 12 bases, with 21 bases between. DNA of the CDR3: TGCAGCGTTGAAGACCCAAGTAGGGGGACGAGGGTGCAGTTCTTC. Translation: CSVEDPSRGTRVQFF.

As regards this clonotype: This clone may be a read error of a much larger clone one base away. V gene TRBV20-1 combines with J gene TRBJ2-3; 8 positions match TRBD2. Germline values: CDR1 DFQATT, CDR2 SNEGSKA (reference sequence). The V segment lost 2 bases and the J segment 3 bases; nucleotides outside the gene matches: 7. The CDR3 loop spans 15 amino acids. DNA for the CDR3: TGCAGTGCTAGACGATTTGGACTAGCAACAGATACGCAGTATTTT. As protein: CSARRFGLATDTQYF.

This clonotype was observed at least ten times. The chain recombines TRBV6-1 with TRBJ1-1; D ambiguous. Germline CDR1 is MNHNS and CDR2 is SASEGT. The CDR3 runs to 13 residues. Trimming removed 3 bases from V and 0 bases from J, with 5 bases in between. CDR3: CASSEVVNTEAFF. CDR3 nucleotides: TGTGCCAGCAGTGAGGTCGTGAACACTGAAGCTTTCTTT.

This chain joins TRBV20-1 and TRBJ2-3, with 11 positions matching TRBD2. Trimming cost V 6 bases and J 1 base; bases outside gene matches: 3. The CDR3 is 14 amino acids. Per the germline V gene, CDR1 is DFQATT and CDR2 is SNEGSKA (reference sequence). CDR3 region: CSAQGLAGTDTQYF. The CDR3 coding sequence is TGCAGTGCCCAGGGACTAGCGGGCACAGATACGCAGTATTTT.

This clonotype was seen repeatedly, ten times or more. The chain combines TRBV5-1 with TRBJ2-7; D not certain. The CDR3 sequence is 13 residues long. Germline V CDR1 and CDR2: SGHRS, YFSETQ. The V gene lost 4 bases and the J gene lost 0 bases, with 8 bases spanning the gap. As DNA, the CDR3 is TGCGCCAGCAGCCGGGTTGGCTCCTACGAGCAGTACTTC. This gives the protein CASSRVGSYEQYF.